This entry lists 16 T cell receptor beta chains sequenced from one sample in a study of cytomegalovirus exposure and HLA in healthy donors. The table came from immunoSEQ multiplex PCR; TCRdb's copy has only in-frame clones and leaves some out. This table holds over 150,000 clones, 95% to 97% found once. The sample taken for sequencing was PBMCs. The receptors here all came from a woman under 30 in good health and CMV-seronegative.

This sequence joins TRBV11-2 and TRBJ2-1, with 8 positions matching TRBD2. CDR1 is SGHAT, CDR2 FQNNGV, per germline. The CDR3 runs 15 residues. Trimming at V came to 3 bases and at J to 3 bases, leaving 4 bases not matched to a gene. CDR3 nucleotide sequence: TGTGCCAGCAGCTTTTTGGGACTAGACTACAATGAGCAGTTCTTC. Translating gives CASSFLGLDYNEQFF.

V and J are TRBV6-5 and TRBJ1-6; D gene uncertain. The CDR3 has 14 residues. V gave up 2 bases and J gave up 7 bases, with 9 bases separating them. CDR1 and CDR2 (germline): MNHEY, SVGAGI. CDR3 region: CASSYDGWNSPLHF. The CDR3 region has the DNA TGTGCCAGCAGTTACGACGGGTGGAATTCACCCCTCCACTTT.

The J gene is TRBJ2-7, the V gene TRBV11-2; no clear D. Germline loops: CDR1 SGHAT, CDR2 FQNNGV. V shed 5 bases and J shed 4 bases, with 12 bases lying between them. The CDR3 sequence is 13 residues long. The CDR3 sequence is CASSGTRAYEQYF. CDR3 DNA sequence: TGTGCCAGCAGCGGAACAAGAGCGTACGAGCAGTACTTC. Filled out from reference TRBV11-2 and TRBJ2-7, the complete variable domain reads EAGVAQSPRYKIIEKRQSVAFWCNPISGHATLYWYQQILGQGPKLLIQFQNNGVVDDSQLPKDRFSAERLKGVDSTLKIQPAKLEDSAVYLCASSGTRAYEQYFGPGTRLTVT.

The V and J genes are TRBV11-3 and TRBJ2-1, with 8 bases fitting TRBD1. The CDR3 is 14 residues long. Unmatched junction bases numbered 8, after V lost 1 base and J lost 12 bases. Per the germline V gene, CDR1 is SGHNT and CDR2 is YENEEA. The CDR3 here is CASSLGGQGRRQFF. The DNA for the CDR3 is TGTGCCAGCAGCTTAGGAGGACAGGGTAGGAGGCAGTTCTTC.

The chain joins TRBV19 to TRBJ2-7, with TRBD2 matching 11 bases. The CDR3 runs to 18 residues. The V segment lost 3 bases and the J segment 2 bases; nucleotides outside the gene matches: 12. The germline V gene has CDR1 LNHDA and CDR2 SQIVND (reference sequence). DNA for the CDR3: TGTGCCAGTAGTATTCTTGGCACTAGCGGGGGCCACCCCTACGAGCAGTACTTC. It encodes CASSILGTSGGHPYEQYF.

The J gene is TRBJ2-3, the V gene TRBV19, with D possibly TRBD1 on 6 matching bases. The CDR3 length is 14 residues. Trimming left V 6 bases short and J 4 bases short, with 14 bases between. Germline CDR1 LNHDA, CDR2 SQIVND (reference sequence). The CDR3 nucleotides read TGTGCCAGTAGGGCAGGGGCGCATCCAGATACGCAGTATTTT. Protein product: CASRAGAHPDTQYF.

This chain links TRBV5-4 with TRBJ2-4; 16 positions match TRBD2. Germline loops: CDR1 SGHNT, CDR2 YYREEE (reference sequence). The CDR3 totals 20 residues. The J segment lost 3 bases and the V segment lost 0 bases, leaving 9 bases of the junction unmatched. The CDR3 spells CASSLDPGLAGGRGKNIQYF. The CDR3, as DNA: TGTGCCAGCAGCTTGGACCCGGGACTAGCGGGGGGGCGTGGCAAAAACATTCAGTACTTC.

V and J are TRBV30 and TRBJ2-7; possibly TRBD2 for D (7 bases). With 5 bases removed from V and 4 bases from J, the gap between germline ends came to 21 bases. Looked up from germline, CDR1 is GTSNPN and CDR2 is SVGIG (reference sequence). The CDR3 extends over 15 amino acids. For the CDR3, the DNA is TGTGCCTGGTCCGGCAAGGGGGGGGCATCTTACGAGCAGTACTTC. It yields the protein CAWSGKGGASYEQYF.

The chain links TRBV29-1 to TRBJ2-2; 9 nucleotides agree with TRBD2. The germline CDR1 and CDR2 sequences are SQVTM and ANQGSEA. Trimming took 4 bases from V and 2 from J; bases not matched to a gene: 8. This CDR3 has 16 amino acids. CDR3 loop: CSVAPSGGLNTGELFF. The CDR3 nucleotides read TGCAGCGTTGCTCCCAGCGGGGGGCTAAACACCGGGGAGCTGTTTTTT.

The chain carries TRBV10-2 and TRBJ1-2; perhaps TRBD1 as D (5 bases). V gave up 0 bases and J gave up 4 bases, with 9 bases separating them. The CDR3 contains 14 residues. The germline V gene encodes CDR1 WSHSY and CDR2 SAAADI. The CDR3 protein is CASSESVGVYGYTF. The DNA of the CDR3 is TGCGCCAGCAGTGAGTCGGTAGGGGTCTATGGCTACACCTTC.

This rearrangement joins TRBV7-2 to TRBJ2-7; 9 bases are a match to TRBD1. J lost 3 bases, V lost 6 bases, and 6 bases had no gene match. The CDR3 loop spans 14 amino acids. Germline-derived CDR1 and CDR2 are SGHTA and FQGNSA. The CDR3 DNA reads as TGTGCCAGCAGTGTTAGGGGACAGGGCTACGAGCAGTACTTC. It encodes CASSVRGQGYEQYF.

V usage is TRBV19 and J usage is TRBJ1-1, with 9 positions matching TRBD1. The length of the CDR3 is 16 residues. Germline V gene sequence: CDR1 LNHDA, CDR2 SQIVND (reference sequence). The V segment lost 5 bases and the J segment 5 bases; nucleotides outside the gene matches: 12. The CDR3 region has the DNA TGTGCCAGTAGTCCCGGGACAGGGATAGGTCGGACTGAAGCTTTCTTT. It translates to CASSPGTGIGRTEAFF.

The V gene is TRBV18, the J gene TRBJ2-3, with D perhaps matching TRBD1 (6 bases). The V and J ends lost 3 bases and 5 bases respectively, with 18 bases between them. Germline lookup yields CDR1 KGHSH and CDR2 LQKENI. CDR3 length equals 16 residues. The DNA for the CDR3 is TGTGCCAGCTCACCTCAGCCACGGACAGCCCGAGATACGCAGTATTTT. It specifies CASSPQPRTARDTQYF.

The chain carries TRBV5-1 and TRBJ2-2; 7 positions match TRBD2. Germline V gene sequence: CDR1 SGHRS, CDR2 YFSETQ. V trimming: 4 bases; J trimming: 1 base; junction bases outside the gene matches: 7. The CDR3 has 16 residues. CDR3 DNA sequence: TGCGCCAGCAGCCCCGGGAGGACCCGGAACACCGGGGAGCTGTTTTTT. Its translation is CASSPGRTRNTGELFF. Together with reference TRBV5-1 and TRBJ2-2, the CDR3 gives the full variable domain: KAGVTQTPRYLIKTRGQQVTLSCSPISGHRSVSWYQQTPGQGLQFLFEYFSETQRNKGNFPGRFSGRQFSNSRSEMNVSTLELGDSALYLCASSPGRTRNTGELFFGEGSRLTVL.

The chain employs TRBV4-2 and TRBJ2-7, with unresolved D. CDR1 LGHNA and CDR2 YNFKEQ come from the germline V gene. V was shortened by 0 bases and J by 1 base, with 19 bases between the two germline ends. The CDR3 has 18 amino acids. CDR3: CASSQDSGFAELSYEQYF. Here the CDR3 DNA reads TGTGCCAGCAGCCAAGATAGTGGCTTTGCGGAGCTATCCTACGAGCAGTACTTC.

The rearrangement uses TRBV6-5 and TRBJ1-1; 9 bases map to TRBD1. This CDR3 region has 14 residues. Unmatched junction bases numbered 8, after V lost 5 bases and J lost 7 bases. Germline CDR1 is MNHEY and CDR2 is SVGAGI. The CDR3 spells CASSPTGGVREAFF. CDR3 in DNA: TGTGCCAGCAGTCCCACAGGGGGCGTCCGTGAAGCTTTCTTT.